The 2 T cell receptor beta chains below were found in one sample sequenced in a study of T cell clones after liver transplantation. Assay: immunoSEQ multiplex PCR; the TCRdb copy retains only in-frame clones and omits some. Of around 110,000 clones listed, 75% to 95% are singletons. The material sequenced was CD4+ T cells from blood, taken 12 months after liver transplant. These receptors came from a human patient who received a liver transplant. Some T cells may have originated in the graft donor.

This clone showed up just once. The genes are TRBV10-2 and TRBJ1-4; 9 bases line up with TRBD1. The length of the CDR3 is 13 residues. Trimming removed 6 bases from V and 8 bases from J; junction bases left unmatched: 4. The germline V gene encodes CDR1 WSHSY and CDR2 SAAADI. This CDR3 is CASRDGTGEKLFF. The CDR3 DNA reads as TGCGCCAGCAGGGATGGGACAGGGGAAAAACTGTTTTTT.

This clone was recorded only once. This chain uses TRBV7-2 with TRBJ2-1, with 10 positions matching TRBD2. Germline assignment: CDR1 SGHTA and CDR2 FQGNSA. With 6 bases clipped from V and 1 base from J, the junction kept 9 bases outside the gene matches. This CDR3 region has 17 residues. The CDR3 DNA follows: TGTGCCAGCAGAACGAAAATTAGCGGGAGGTCCTACAATGAGCAGTTCTTC. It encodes CASRTKISGRSYNEQFF.